This TCR beta chain was identified in a study of human T cells and chemical hapten exposure. Time point here: pre-sensitization, week 0. The treatment: therapeutic diphenylcyclopropenone sensitization with weekly scalp DPC. The CDR3 consists of 15 residues. V shed 2 bases and J 6 bases; nucleotides not matched to a gene: 7. Using its own MiXCR run on the RACE reads, TCRdb lists one record per CDR3 protein. The data show around 260,000 distinct CDR3 sequences, with more than 6.5% seen just once and over 2% held by the top ten. The receptor's source is a woman aged 40 to 50 with alopecia areata. Some clones in this sample may be carry-over from other donors' samples. The source was whole blood, collected in connection with sensitization to the hapten diphenylcyclopropenone (DPC). The chain carries TRBV12-3 or TRBV12-4 and TRBJ1-2; 9 bases fit TRBD1. In DNA, the CDR3 is TGTGCCAGCAGTTTAACGGGACAGGGTTGGGATGGCTACACCTTC. Translating it yields CASSLTGQGWDGYTF.